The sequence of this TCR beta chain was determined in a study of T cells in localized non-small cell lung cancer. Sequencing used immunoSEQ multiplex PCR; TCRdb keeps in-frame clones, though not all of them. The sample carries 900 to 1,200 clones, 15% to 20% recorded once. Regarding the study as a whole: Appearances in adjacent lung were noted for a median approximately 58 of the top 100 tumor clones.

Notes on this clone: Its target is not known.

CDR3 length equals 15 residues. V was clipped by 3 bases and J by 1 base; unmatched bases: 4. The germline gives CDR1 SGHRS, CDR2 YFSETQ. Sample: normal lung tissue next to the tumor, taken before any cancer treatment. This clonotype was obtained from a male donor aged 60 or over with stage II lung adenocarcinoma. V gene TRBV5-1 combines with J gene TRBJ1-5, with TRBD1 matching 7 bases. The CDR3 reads CASSSTGESNQPQHF. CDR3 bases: TGCGCCAGCAGCTCTACAGGGGAAAGCAATCAGCCCCAGCATTTT.